This T cell receptor (beta chain) was found in a study of beta chain features in type 1 diabetes (dated by TCRdb to the late 2010s). About the full investigation: Mean age, gender distribution, total cell number and subset yield did not differ between patients and healthy donors. A total of under 120,000,000 sorted cells were examined across all samples, and RNA yield correlated strongly with the number of cells per subset. The study compared the TCRB repertoires of sorted circulating CD4+ T cell subsets in recently diagnosed type 1 diabetes patients with those in matched healthy donors. Regulatory and stem cell-like memory subsets were isolated from only 8 patients and about eight healthy donors, whereas naive and central memory subsets came from all 30 or so donors.

Each donor gave one peripheral blood draw, approximately 120 mL on average, collected into heparinised tubes. Using a panel that included CD45RO, CCR7, CD25, CD127, CD95 and CD27, naive, central memory, regulatory and stem cell-like memory CD4+ T cells were sorted on a BD FACSAria II. Purity was above 98% for every sorted population. Right away, PBMCs were isolated by Lymphoprep density gradient centrifugation and were stained directly, with no culture step. Samples were stained and sorted in pairs, with one healthy donor and one patient per experiment, so that batch effects were minimized. The entire isolated RNA was reverse transcribed using the High Capacity cDNA Reverse Transcription Kit, and thus expressed TCRB transcripts were sequenced. Deep immunoSEQ sequencing was applied to naive, central memory and regulatory T cell samples, giving an average of around 3.4 million total reads per sample. Sorted cells were lysed in RLT buffer, and RNA was extracted using DNase-treated RNeasy Micro or Mini kits according to cell number. Each cell subset was processed on its own to prevent cross-contamination, while patient and healthy donor samples were processed together. Using the immunoSEQ multiplex PCR, TCRB sequences were amplified from cDNA into 87-bp fragments spanning the CDR3 region. The amplicons were sequenced using the Illumina HiSeq platform. In the original analysis: PCR bias was corrected computationally using synthetic template baselines, and reads within Hamming distance 2 were collapsed, with unmergeable singletons discarded. By aligning reads against IMGT, V, D and J genes, CDR3 length, and insertions or deletions at six rearrangement sites were assigned. Within each subset, clonotype counts were normalized to the number of sorted cells before true diversity and Gini coefficients were calculated with the tcR R package. The overlap coefficient, calculated on TCRB nucleotide sequences, was used to measure repertoire sharing. As a proxy for the pre-selection repertoire, out-of-frame TCRB sequences from naive cells were analyzed. Here the immuneACCESS table is served through TCRdb, limited to in-frame sequences with V and J called. Missing clones are a known gap in these copies; in checked studies unresolved V genes cover under half, and the rest lacks a known reason. That table gives V, J and clone size, and the DNA gave D and trimming. The sample includes roughly 240,000 clones, with around 14% observed a single time. Around 0.03% of the sample belongs to the ten largest clones.

General conclusions and limits of the study: Naive, central memory and regulatory TCRB repertoires appeared more similar among patients than among healthy donors. Because cDNA was sequenced instead of genomic DNA, activated cells with high expression could be over-represented, although the groups did not differ in activation or CD3 levels. In all four CD4+ subsets, TCRB CDR3 length was moderately but significantly shorter in type 1 diabetes patients. Shorter templates might have been favored by PCR, but patient and control samples were amplified and corrected together, so both groups would have been affected equally by any skew. Fewer insertions and more nucleotide deletions at VDJ recombination sites were observed in patients with type 1 diabetes, implying thymic rearrangement abnormalities. Because the HLA sub-analyses included only small numbers of individuals, any influence of HLA type on TCRB rearrangement was left unresolved.

About this clone itself: Its antigen is still unknown. Base qualities are not recorded, but no much larger clone differs from it by a single base.

Specimen: naive CD4+ T cells from blood. This specimen's cell subset or site label, per the study, means: true naive CD4+ T cells. The clonotype originates from a woman between 35 and 50 years old in good health.

Here is the DNA: TGTGCCAGCAGTGGGACAGAATATAGCAATCAGCCCCAGCATTTT. This is translated as CASSGTEYSNQPQHF. Recombination linked TRBV2 to TRBJ1-5; a tentative D match to TRBD1 spans 6 bases. CDR3 length: 15 amino acids, cysteine to phenylalanine. The DNA shown is the 45-base CDR3, in frame from base 1. The germline V gene provides CDR1 SNHLY and CDR2 FYNNEI. V drops 4 bases and J drops 0 bases, leaving 10 bases in between.